One sample yielded the 23 T cell receptor beta chains listed below, sequenced in a study of graft-versus-host responses after intestinal transplantation. These receptors' targets are unknown. Generated by immunoSEQ multiplex PCR, the TCRdb table keeps only in-frame clones and is missing some. The sample carries 150,000 or so clones, about nine tenths recorded once. Sequences were derived from unstimulated CD4+ T cells sorted from spleen or lymph node cells, sampled before intestinal transplant. Receptors originate from a human donor who received an intestinal transplant.

The genes are TRBV7-2 and TRBJ2-7; TRBD2 might be the D (6 bases). The CDR3 has 15 amino acids. V lost 5 bases to trimming and J lost 9 bases, with 23 bases between them. Germline lookup yields CDR1 SGHTA and CDR2 FQGNSA. DNA of the CDR3: TGTGCCAGCAGCCTCCGGGTAGCGGACCCAAAAGGGCAGTACTTC. Translation gives CASSLRVADPKGQYF.

The genes are TRBV18 and TRBJ1-5; D unclear. The CDR3 totals 13 residues. The V gene's germline CDR1 is KGHSH and CDR2 LQKENI. Trimming stripped 3 bases from V and 5 bases from J, with 8 bases between. CDR3 bases: TGTGCCAGCTCACCCCAGGTGGATCAGCCCCAGCATTTT. It yields the protein CASSPQVDQPQHF.

In its sample, this clone was seen once. CDR3 DNA sequence: TGTGCCAGCAGCGCCGGGGCTGGCGGCACTGAAGCTTTCTTT. Residues: CASSAGAGGTEAFF. This chain joins TRBV11-3 and TRBJ1-1; weak D call: TRBD1 (5 bases). Trimming shortened V by 5 bases and J by 4 bases, and 14 bases separated the two germline ends. This CDR3 comprises 14 residues. The germline gives CDR1 SGHNT, CDR2 YENEEA.

The gene calls are TRBV29-1 and TRBJ1-1; TRBD1 agrees at 10 bases. Trimming removed 6 bases from V and 5 bases from J; junction bases left unmatched: 15. Germline CDR1 SQVTM, CDR2 ANQGSEA. The CDR3 spans 16 residues. The CDR3 sequence is CSVVGLSWTGGTEAFF. The CDR3 region has the DNA TGCAGCGTCGTGGGACTGAGTTGGACAGGGGGAACTGAAGCTTTCTTT.

This clone appeared a few times. V is TRBV5-1 and J is TRBJ1-1; D unresolved. Looked up from germline, CDR1 is SGHRS and CDR2 is YFSETQ. CDR3 length: 13 residues. Trimming removed 1 base from V and 0 bases from J, with 4 bases in between. The CDR3 coding sequence is TGCGCCAGCAGCTTGAAGCTGAACACTGAAGCTTTCTTT. Translating it yields CASSLKLNTEAFF.

This clone appeared once. The chain joins TRBV11-3 to TRBJ1-5; D ambiguous. V shed 6 bases and J shed 0 bases, with 12 bases lying between them. The CDR3 runs to 15 residues. In germline, CDR1 is SGHNT, CDR2 YENEEA. Here the CDR3 reads CASSAGIFSNQPQHF. The CDR3, as DNA: TGTGCCAGCAGTGCCGGGATTTTTAGCAATCAGCCCCAGCATTTT. The full variable domain, in which reference TRBV11-3 and TRBJ1-5 provide the parts outside the CDR3, is EAGVVQSPRYKIIEKKQPVAFWCNPISGHNTLYWYLQNLGQGPELLIRYENEEAVDDSQLPKDRFSAERLKGVDSTLKIQPAELGDSAVYLCASSAGIFSNQPQHFGDGTRLSIL.

The V gene is TRBV30, the J gene TRBJ2-3; 8 bases are shared with TRBD2. Germline V gene lookup returns CDR1 GTSNPN and CDR2 SVGIG (reference sequence). This CDR3 contains 17 residues. The junction had 14 bases not matched to a gene; V was cut back by 0 bases and J by 6 bases. CDR3 region: CAWSVALASGSWDTQYF. As DNA, the CDR3 is TGTGCCTGGAGTGTGGCCCTAGCGAGCGGGAGTTGGGATACGCAGTATTTT. Full variable domain (missing parts from reference TRBV30 and TRBJ2-3): SQTIHQWPATLVQPVGSPLSLECTVEGTSNPNLYWYRQAAGRGLQLLFYSVGIGQISSEVPQNLSASRPQDRQFILSSKKLLLSDSGFYLCAWSVALASGSWDTQYFGPGTRLTVL.

The chain uses TRBV6-5 and TRBJ1-6, with 9 nucleotides matching TRBD1. The CDR3 is made up of 16 amino acids. Germline trimming cut 2 bases from V and 7 bases from J; bases unmatched to any gene: 6. Germline values: CDR1 MNHEY, CDR2 SVGAGI. In DNA, the CDR3 is TGTGCCAGCAGTTACCTAGGGACAGGGCTCAATTCACCCCTCCACTTT. It codes for CASSYLGTGLNSPLHF.

The chain recombines TRBV5-6 with TRBJ2-5; weak D call: TRBD2 (6 bases). CDR3 length: 14 amino acids. The germline CDR1 and CDR2 sequences are SGHDT and YYEEEE. Trimming shortened V by 2 bases and J by 4 bases, and 12 bases separated the two germline ends. CDR3 loop: CASSLASGLETQYF. CDR3 sequence (DNA): TGTGCCAGCAGCTTAGCTTCGGGACTAGAGACCCAGTACTTC.

The rearrangement uses TRBV6-5 and TRBJ1-1; tentatively, D is TRBD1 (5 bases). Looked up from germline, CDR1 is MNHEY and CDR2 is SVGAGI. The germline V and J ends were trimmed by 0 bases and 8 bases, with 16 bases remaining between them. The CDR3 is 15 residues long. In nucleotides, the CDR3 is TGTGCCAGCAGTTACTCGAACCAGGGTGGTCGGGAAGCTTTCTTT. Protein sequence: CASSYSNQGGREAFF.

The rearrangement uses TRBV27 and TRBJ1-4; TRBD1 is a possible D gene (5 bases). The ends were cut back, 7 bases at V and 0 bases at J, with 18 bases in the middle. The CDR3 sequence is 17 residues long. The germline gives CDR1 MNHEY, CDR2 SMNVEV (reference sequence). The CDR3 is CASNTLRGVSTNEKLFF. The CDR3 DNA sequence: TGTGCCAGCAATACCCTAAGAGGGGTGTCAACTAATGAAAAACTGTTTTTT.

This clone was seen only once. In nucleotides, the CDR3 is TGTGCCAGCTCACCCGCAGCGGGAACCTCCTACGAGCAGTACTTC. This translates into CASSPAAGTSYEQYF. The chain couples TRBV18 to TRBJ2-5; 7 positions match TRBD2. The J call may be incorrect, as the DNA end agrees better with TRBJ2-7. There are 15 residues in the CDR3. The germline CDR1 and CDR2 sequences are KGHSH and LQKENI.

The chain couples TRBV9 to TRBJ2-7, with a weak D call TRBD1 (6 bases). Germline V gene sequence: CDR1 SGDLS, CDR2 YYNGEE. The CDR3 has 14 amino acids. V lost 0 bases to trimming and J lost 2 bases, with 9 bases between them. The CDR3 sequence: CASSVEGGAYEQYF. Written as DNA, the CDR3 is TGTGCCAGCAGCGTAGAAGGGGGAGCCTACGAGCAGTACTTC.

This sequence joins TRBV10-3 and TRBJ1-2; tentative D call: TRBD1 (6 bases). The CDR3 spans 14 residues. Germline values: CDR1 ENHRY, CDR2 SYGVKD. V lost 0 bases to trimming and J lost 3 bases, with 8 bases between them. The DNA for the CDR3 is TGTGCCATCAGTGAGTCGTCAGGGGACTATGGCTACACCTTC. Translation: CAISESSGDYGYTF.

This chain uses TRBV6-5 with TRBJ2-1, with D maybe TRBD2 (6 bases). The V end was cut by 5 bases, the J end by 4 bases, with 12 bases between. Germline V gene sequence: CDR1 MNHEY, CDR2 SVGAGI. The CDR3 consists of 14 residues. CDR3 loop: CASSVRDFYNEQFF. The CDR3 DNA reads TGTGCCAGCAGTGTCCGGGACTTTTACAATGAGCAGTTCTTC.

V gene TRBV30 combines with J gene TRBJ2-1; TRBD2 matches 10 bases. Germline loops: CDR1 GTSNPN, CDR2 SVGIG (reference sequence). CDR3 length equals 16 residues. The ends lost 2 bases at V and 3 bases at J; junction bases unmatched: 7. DNA of the CDR3: TGTGCCTGGAGTATTGGGAGGACTAGCGGCTACAATGAGCAGTTCTTC. It codes for CAWSIGRTSGYNEQFF.

The rearrangement links TRBV10-3 to TRBJ2-5; D ambiguous. V lost 8 bases and J lost 5, with 15 bases in between. The germline CDR1 and CDR2 sequences are ENHRY and SYGVKD. The CDR3 totals 13 residues. This chain's CDR3 is CAIALGRSETQYF. The CDR3 DNA reads as TGTGCCATCGCTTTGGGCCGTTCGGAGACCCAGTACTTC.

The chain combines TRBV19 with TRBJ2-1, with 8 bases aligning to TRBD2. The trim removed 4 bases at V and 13 bases at J, leaving 9 bases unmatched. CDR1 LNHDA and CDR2 SQIVND come from the germline V gene (reference sequence). The CDR3 extends over 13 amino acids. The CDR3 protein is CASSKIAGRDQFF. For the CDR3, the DNA is TGTGCCAGTAGTAAGATAGCGGGAAGGGATCAGTTCTTC.

The chain couples TRBV6-1 to TRBJ1-4; no firm D call. Trimming took off 6 bases at V and 4 bases at J, with 12 bases between the two ends. Looked up from germline, CDR1 is MNHNS and CDR2 is SASEGT. The CDR3 length is 14 residues. The CDR3 coding sequence is TGTGCCAGCAGCCCTCCGGGATTTAATGAAAAACTGTTTTTT. Its protein product is CASSPPGFNEKLFF.

The chain recombines TRBV10-1 with TRBJ1-5; a weak D match, TRBD1 (5 bases). This CDR3 spans 13 amino acids. Germline assignment: CDR1 WNHNN and CDR2 SYGVQD (reference sequence). V lost 2 bases and J lost 5, with 7 bases in between. As DNA, the CDR3 is TGCGCCAGCAGTGAGACAGGCGATCAGCCCCAGCATTTT. It codes for CASSETGDQPQHF.

This clone was counted a single time. The genes are TRBV6-1 and TRBJ2-2, with D possibly TRBD1 on 5 matching bases. The CDR3 is 14 amino acids. Germline V gene data show CDR1 as MNHNS and CDR2 as SASEGT. Trimming left V 0 bases short and J 6 bases short, with 8 bases between. The CDR3 loop is CASSEAEGAGELFF. The CDR3 region has the DNA TGTGCCAGCAGTGAAGCGGAAGGGGCCGGGGAGCTGTTTTTT.

The chain is built from TRBV20-1 and TRBJ2-3; D not resolved. This CDR3 spans 10 amino acids. Germline values: CDR1 DFQATT, CDR2 SNEGSKA (reference sequence). CDR3 protein: CSGSTDTQYF. Written as DNA, the CDR3 is TGCAGCGGTAGCACAGATACGCAGTATTTT.

This clone was seen a single time. The gene calls are TRBV5-5 and TRBJ2-4, with D hard to call. V was trimmed by 4 bases and J by 2 bases, leaving 19 bases between them. This CDR3 contains 17 residues. Germline CDR1 and CDR2: SGHKS and YYEKEE (reference sequence). The CDR3 loop reads CASSLYNSGMTKNIQYF. The CDR3, as DNA: TGTGCCAGCAGCCTATATAACTCGGGTATGACCAAAAACATTCAGTACTTC.